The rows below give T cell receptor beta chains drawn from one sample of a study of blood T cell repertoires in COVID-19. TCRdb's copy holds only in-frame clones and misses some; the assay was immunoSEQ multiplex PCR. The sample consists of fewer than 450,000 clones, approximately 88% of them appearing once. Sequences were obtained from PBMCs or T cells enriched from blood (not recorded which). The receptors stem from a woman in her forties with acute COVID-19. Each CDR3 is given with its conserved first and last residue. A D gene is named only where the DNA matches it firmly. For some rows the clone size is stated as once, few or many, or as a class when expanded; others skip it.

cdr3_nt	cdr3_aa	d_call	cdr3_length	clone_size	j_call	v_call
TGTGCCTGGAGTGTAGGGACTATGATCAATGAGCAGTTCTTC	CAWSVGTMINEQFF	TRBD2	14	few	TRBJ2-1	TRBV30
TGTGCCAGCAGACCCGGGACTAGCTCCTACAATGAGCAGTTCTTC	CASRPGTSSYNEQFF	TRBD2	15	NA	TRBJ2-1	TRBV5-4
TGTGCCAGCAGCTTAGGATCACTTCAAGCCGCCGAAGCTTTCTTT	CASSLGSLQAAEAFF	NA	15	NA	TRBJ1-1	TRBV7-9
TGTGCCAGCAAGGACAGGGATGCCTATAATTCACCCCTCCACTTT	CASKDRDAYNSPLHF	TRBD1	15	NA	TRBJ1-6	TRBV5-5
TGTGCCAGCAGCACAGGACTTTCCGTCTTCAATGAGCAGTTCTTC	CASSTGLSVFNEQFF	NA	15	NA	TRBJ2-1	TRBV21-1
TGTGCCACCCGTGCGGGGGTTGGCTACACCTTC	CATRAGVGYTF	NA	11	few	TRBJ1-2	TRBV5-4
TGTGCCAGCGGAACAGGGAACAACTATGGCTACACCTTC	CASGTGNNYGYTF	NA	13	NA	TRBJ1-2	TRBV25-1
TGCGCCAGCAGCTTCCGGACAGGATACAATGAGCAGTTCTTC	CASSFRTGYNEQFF	TRBD1	14	NA	TRBJ2-1	TRBV5-1
TGTGCCAGCAGAAGGGGACAGAACACTGAAGCTTTCTTT	CASRRGQNTEAFF	NA	13	NA	TRBJ1-1	TRBV2
TGCGCCAGCAGCCAACCCGGGACAGGGGGTAGCTCCTACGAGCAGTACTTC	CASSQPGTGGSSYEQYF	TRBD1	17	NA	TRBJ2-7	TRBV4-1
TGTGCCAGCACAGTGAATATGGGCCCTGCCGCCACCATATATTTT	CASTVNMGPAATIYF	NA	15	NA	TRBJ1-3	TRBV25-1
TGTGCCAGCAGCTTAGGGGTGCTCGGGGGGGGCACAGATACGCAGTATTTT	CASSLGVLGGGTDTQYF	TRBD2	17	NA	TRBJ2-3	TRBV11-3
TGTGCCAGCAGTGACGCACAGGGGGCGCGCTTTGGCTACACCTTC	CASSDAQGARFGYTF	TRBD1	15	NA	TRBJ1-2	TRBV6-1
TGCAGTGCTAGTTGGGACAGCCTTAATGAAAAACTGTTTTTT	CSASWDSLNEKLFF	TRBD1	14	NA	TRBJ1-4	TRBV20-1
TGTGCCAGCAGCTTAGAGGCTAGCCCGAGCTACGAGCAGTACTTC	CASSLEASPSYEQYF	NA	15	NA	TRBJ2-7	TRBV11-2